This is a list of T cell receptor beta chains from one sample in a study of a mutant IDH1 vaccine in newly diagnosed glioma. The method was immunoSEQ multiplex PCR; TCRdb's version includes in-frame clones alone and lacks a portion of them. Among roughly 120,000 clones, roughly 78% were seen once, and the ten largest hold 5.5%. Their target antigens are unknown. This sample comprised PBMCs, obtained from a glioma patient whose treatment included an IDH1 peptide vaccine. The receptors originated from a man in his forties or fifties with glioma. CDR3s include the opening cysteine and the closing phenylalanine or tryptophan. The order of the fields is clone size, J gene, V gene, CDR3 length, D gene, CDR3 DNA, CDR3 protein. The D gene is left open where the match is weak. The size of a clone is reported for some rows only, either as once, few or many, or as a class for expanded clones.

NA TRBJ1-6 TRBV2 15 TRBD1 TGTGCCAGCAGTGAAGAGGGACAGGGAATCTCACCCCTCCACTTT CASSEEGQGISPLHF
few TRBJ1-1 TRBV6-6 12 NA TGTGCCAGCCTATCCTACGACGGGGAAGCTTTCTTT CASLSYDGEAFF
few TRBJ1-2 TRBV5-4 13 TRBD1 TGTGCCAGCAGCCGGGACAGGTTCGATGGCTACACCTTC CASSRDRFDGYTF
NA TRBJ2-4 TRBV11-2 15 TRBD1 TGTGCCAGCAGCCACTCGGGACAGACCAAAAACATTCAGTACTTC CASSHSGQTKNIQYF
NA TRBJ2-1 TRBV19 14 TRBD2 TGTGCCAGTAGTATCTGGCGGGAGAATCATGAGCAGTTCTTC CASSIWRENHEQFF
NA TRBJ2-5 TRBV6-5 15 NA TGTGCCAGCAGTGCGTCCCTCAGGGGCAGTAAGACCCAGTACTTC CASSASLRGSKTQYF
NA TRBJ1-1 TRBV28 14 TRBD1 TGTGCCAGCAGCGCAACCGACAGGGGCTCGCAGGCTTTCTTT CASSATDRGSQAFF
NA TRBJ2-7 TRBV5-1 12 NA TGCGCCAGCAGCTTTTATGCCTACGAGCAGTACTTC CASSFYAYEQYF
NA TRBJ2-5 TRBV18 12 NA TGTGCCAGCTCACCATCTGATAAGACCCAGTACTTC CASSPSDKTQYF
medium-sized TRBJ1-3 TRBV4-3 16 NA TGCGCCAGCAGCCCCGGGTGGAGGGGGAGAGGAAACACCATATATTTT CASSPGWRGRGNTIYF
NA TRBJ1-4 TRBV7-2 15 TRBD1 TGTGCCAGCAGCGCACAGGGGGCGCTGAATGAAAAACTGTTTTTT CASSAQGALNEKLFF
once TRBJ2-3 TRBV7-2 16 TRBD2 TGTGCCAGCAGCCCCGCTGGCGGGGGGGCGACAGATACGCAGTATTTT CASSPAGGGATDTQYF
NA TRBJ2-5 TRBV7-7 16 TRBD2 TGTGCTAGCAGCCTCGGGGATCGGGGGGGGCAAGAGACCCAGTACTTC CASSLGDRGGQETQYF
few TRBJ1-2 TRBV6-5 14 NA TGTGCCAGCACCCAAAGGGGGGGGAACTATGGCTACACCTTC CASTQRGGNYGYTF
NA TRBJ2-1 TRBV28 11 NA TGTGCCAGCAGTTTTCGGAATGAGCAGTTCTTC CASSFRNEQFF
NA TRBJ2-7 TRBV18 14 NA TGTGCCAGCTCAATCGACCGACAGGCCTACGAGCAGTACTTC CASSIDRQAYEQYF
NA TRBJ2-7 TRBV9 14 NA TGTGCCAGCAGCGTAGGGGGGACAATATACGAGCAGTACTTC CASSVGGTIYEQYF
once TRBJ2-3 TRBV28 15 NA TGTGCCAGCAGTTTAACCGGGGGTGGGGCAGATACGCAGTATTTT CASSLTGGGADTQYF
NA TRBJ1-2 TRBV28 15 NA TGTGCCAGCAGTTCCCGACGTTCCCCCTACTATGGCTACACCTTC CASSSRRSPYYGYTF
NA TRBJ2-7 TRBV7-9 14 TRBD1 TGTGCCAGCAGCTTAGAGGGACAGAACTACGAGCAGTACTTC CASSLEGQNYEQYF